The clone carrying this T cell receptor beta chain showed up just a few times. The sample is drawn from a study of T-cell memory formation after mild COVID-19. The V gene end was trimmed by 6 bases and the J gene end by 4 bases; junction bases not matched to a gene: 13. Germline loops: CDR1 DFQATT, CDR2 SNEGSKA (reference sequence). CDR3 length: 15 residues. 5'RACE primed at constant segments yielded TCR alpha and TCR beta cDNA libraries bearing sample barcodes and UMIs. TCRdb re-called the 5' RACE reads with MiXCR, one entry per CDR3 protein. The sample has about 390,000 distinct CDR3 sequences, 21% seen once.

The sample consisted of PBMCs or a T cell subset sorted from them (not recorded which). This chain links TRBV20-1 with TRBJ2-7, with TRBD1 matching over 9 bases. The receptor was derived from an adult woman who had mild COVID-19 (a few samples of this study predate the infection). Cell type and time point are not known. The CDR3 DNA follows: TGCAGTGCGCAGTCTTCCGGGACAGGGAGGTACGAGCAGTACTTC. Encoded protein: CSAQSSGTGRYEQYF.